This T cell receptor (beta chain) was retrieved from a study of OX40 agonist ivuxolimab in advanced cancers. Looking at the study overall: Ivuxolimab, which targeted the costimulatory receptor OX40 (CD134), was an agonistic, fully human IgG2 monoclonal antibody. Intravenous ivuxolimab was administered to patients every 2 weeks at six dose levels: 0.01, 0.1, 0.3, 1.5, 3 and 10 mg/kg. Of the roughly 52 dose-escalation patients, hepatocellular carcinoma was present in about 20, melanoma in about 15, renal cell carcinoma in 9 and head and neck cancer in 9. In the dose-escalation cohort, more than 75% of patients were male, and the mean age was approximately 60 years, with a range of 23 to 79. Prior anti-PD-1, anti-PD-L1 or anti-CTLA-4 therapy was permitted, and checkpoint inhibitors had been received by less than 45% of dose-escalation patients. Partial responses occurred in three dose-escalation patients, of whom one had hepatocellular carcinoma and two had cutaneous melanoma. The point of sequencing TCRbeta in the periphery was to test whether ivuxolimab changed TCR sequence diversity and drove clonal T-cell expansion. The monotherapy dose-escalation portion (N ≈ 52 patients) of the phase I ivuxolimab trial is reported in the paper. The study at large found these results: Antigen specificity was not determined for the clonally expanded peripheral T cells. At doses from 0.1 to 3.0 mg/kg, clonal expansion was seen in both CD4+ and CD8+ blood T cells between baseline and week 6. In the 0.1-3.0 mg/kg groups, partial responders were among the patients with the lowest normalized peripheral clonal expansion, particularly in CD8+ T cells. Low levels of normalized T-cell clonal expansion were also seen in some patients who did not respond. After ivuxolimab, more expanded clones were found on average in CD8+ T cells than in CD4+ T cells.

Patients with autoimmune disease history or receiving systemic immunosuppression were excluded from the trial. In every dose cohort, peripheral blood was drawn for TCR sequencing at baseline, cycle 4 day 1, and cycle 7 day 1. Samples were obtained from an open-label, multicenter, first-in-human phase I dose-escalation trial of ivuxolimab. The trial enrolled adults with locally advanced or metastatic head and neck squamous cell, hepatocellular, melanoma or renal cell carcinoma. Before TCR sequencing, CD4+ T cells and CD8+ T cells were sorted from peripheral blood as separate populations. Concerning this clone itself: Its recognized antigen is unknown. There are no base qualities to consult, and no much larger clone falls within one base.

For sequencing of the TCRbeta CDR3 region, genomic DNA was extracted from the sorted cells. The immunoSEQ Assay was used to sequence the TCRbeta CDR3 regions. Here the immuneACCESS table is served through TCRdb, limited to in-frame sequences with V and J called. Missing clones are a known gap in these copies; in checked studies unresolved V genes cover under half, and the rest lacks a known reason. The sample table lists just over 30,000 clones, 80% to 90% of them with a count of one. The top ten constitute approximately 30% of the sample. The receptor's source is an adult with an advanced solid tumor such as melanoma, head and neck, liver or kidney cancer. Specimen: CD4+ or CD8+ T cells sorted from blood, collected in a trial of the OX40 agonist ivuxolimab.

The CDR3 loop reads CASSPVGSGRAGTQYF. The sequence in DNA is TGTGCCAGCAGTCCCGTCGGTAGCGGGAGGGCCGGTACGCAGTATTTT. The V gene is TRBV28 and the J gene is TRBJ2-3, with 11 bases aligning to TRBD2. The CDR3 goes from the cysteine to the phenylalanine over 16 residues. Only the CDR3 DNA stays, 48 bases, in frame from base 1. At the junction V is shortened by 5 bases and J by 8 bases; bases outside the gene matches: 12. Based on the germline V gene, the CDR1 and CDR2 sequences are MDHEN and SYDVKM.